The 17 T cell receptor beta chains below were found in one sample sequenced in a study of T cells in localized non-small cell lung cancer. Using immunoSEQ multiplex PCR, the repertoire was profiled, and TCRdb retains in-frame clones only, with some absent. This sample carries around 53,000 clones, less than 85% of them seen once, and the ten largest clones take roughly 4.5%. This specimen was PBMCs, taken before any cancer treatment. Receptors were obtained from a woman aged 35 to 75 with stage II lung adenocarcinoma.

This sequence joins TRBV28 and TRBJ1-1; 9 bases are a match to TRBD1. Germline assignment: CDR1 MDHEN and CDR2 SYDVKM. Trimming cost V 5 bases and J 4 bases; bases outside gene matches: 2. CDR3 length: 13 amino acids. CDR3 amino acids: CASSRDRVTEAFF. The CDR3 region has the DNA TGTGCCAGCAGTAGGGACAGGGTCACTGAAGCTTTCTTT.

The V and J genes are TRBV2 and TRBJ1-6; a weak D match, TRBD1 (6 bases). The CDR3 has 16 residues. Germline V gene data show CDR1 as SNHLY and CDR2 as FYNNEI. V was trimmed by 5 bases and J by 6 bases, leaving 17 bases between them. CDR3: CASSSTTGIGNSPLHF. The CDR3 DNA sequence: TGTGCCAGCAGTTCTACGACAGGTATTGGTAATTCACCCCTCCACTTT.

Sample share makes this clone medium-sized. V and J are TRBV5-1 and TRBJ2-7, with D uncertain. With 4 bases removed from V and 2 bases from J, the gap between germline ends came to 16 bases. Germline V CDR1 and CDR2: SGHRS, YFSETQ. This CDR3 comprises 15 residues. For the CDR3, the DNA is TGCGCCAGCAGCACGAACCAGCAACCTACCTACGAGCAGTACTTC. It is translated as CASSTNQQPTYEQYF. The entire variable domain, with the rest obtained from reference TRBV5-1 and TRBJ2-7, is as follows: KAGVTQTPRYLIKTRGQQVTLSCSPISGHRSVSWYQQTPGQGLQFLFEYFSETQRNKGNFPGRFSGRQFSNSRSEMNVSTLELGDSALYLCASSTNQQPTYEQYFGPGTRLTVT.

The chain couples TRBV18 to TRBJ1-3; possible D gene TRBD1, 5 bases. The germline V gene encodes CDR1 KGHSH and CDR2 LQKENI. V lost 0 bases and J 8 bases, leaving 11 bases between the germline ends. This CDR3 region has 14 residues. The CDR3, as DNA: TGTGCCAGCTCACCACCGATCAGGGTGGACACCATATATTTT. Residues: CASSPPIRVDTIYF. The complete variable domain, with remaining parts taken from reference TRBV18 and TRBJ1-3, reads NAGVMQNPRHLVRRRGQEARLRCSPMKGHSHVYWYRQLPEEGLKFMVYLQKENIIDESGMPKERFSAEFPKEGPSILRIQQVVRGDSAAYFCASSPPIRVDTIYFGEGSWLTVV.

This clone showed up just a few times. V is TRBV30 and J is TRBJ1-5; maybe TRBD1 (6 bases). Germline-derived CDR1 and CDR2 are GTSNPN and SVGIG (reference sequence). CDR3 length: 13 amino acids. V gave up 5 bases and J gave up 6 bases, with 14 bases separating them. DNA for the CDR3: TGTGCCTGGGGACACAGGGCAGGTCAGCCCCAGCATTTT. Its protein is CAWGHRAGQPQHF. Supplemented by reference TRBV30 and TRBJ1-5, the full variable domain reads SQTIHQWPATLVQPVGSPLSLECTVEGTSNPNLYWYRQAAGRGLQLLFYSVGIGQISSEVPQNLSASRPQDRQFILSSKKLLLSDSGFYLCAWGHRAGQPQHFGDGTRLSIL.

This chain links TRBV18 with TRBJ1-2, with D possibly being TRBD1 (5 bases). The CDR3 totals 14 residues. CDR1 is KGHSH and CDR2 is LQKENI in the germline V gene. The V end was cut by 8 bases, the J end by 4 bases, with 17 bases between. Written as DNA, the CDR3 is TGTGCCAGCGCTGCCGATGGGGCAGCCTATGGCTACACCTTC. It encodes CASAADGAAYGYTF.

The V call is TRBV5-1, the J call TRBJ2-2; D is ambiguous. The V end lost 4 bases, the J end lost 0 bases, and 10 bases lay between the germline ends. Germline V gives CDR1 SGHRS, CDR2 YFSETQ. This CDR3 spans 15 amino acids. The CDR3 nucleotides are TGCGCCAGCAGCCCCGGGTACCCGAACACCGGGGAGCTGTTTTTT. Its translation is CASSPGYPNTGELFF.

The J gene is TRBJ2-7, the V gene TRBV7-9, with 8 bases matching TRBD1. V was clipped by 9 bases and J by 4 bases; unmatched bases: 8. This CDR3 spans 13 amino acids. Germline assignment: CDR1 SEHNR and CDR2 FQNEAQ (reference sequence). CDR3 nucleotide sequence: TGTGCCAGTTCCGGGACAGGCTCATACGAGCAGTACTTC. Residues: CASSGTGSYEQYF.

The chain links TRBV6-5 to TRBJ2-3; no clear D gene. This CDR3 is 11 amino acids long. Between the trimmed V and J ends, which lost 6 bases and 2 bases, there was a span of 3 bases. CDR1 is MNHEY and CDR2 is SVGAGI in the germline V gene. CDR3 residues: CASRTTDTQYF. The CDR3 DNA follows: TGTGCCAGCAGGACCACAGATACGCAGTATTTT.

The chain is built from TRBV19 and TRBJ1-4, with 7 bases that match TRBD1. This CDR3 is built from 16 residues. Unmatched junction bases numbered 9, after V lost 3 bases and J lost 5 bases. Germline V gene lookup returns CDR1 LNHDA and CDR2 SQIVND (reference sequence). CDR3 residues: CASSITGVGGNEKLFF. CDR3 in DNA: TGTGCCAGTAGTATCACAGGGGTAGGAGGGAATGAAAAACTGTTTTTT.

The V and J genes are TRBV30 and TRBJ2-7; 7 nucleotides line up with TRBD1. After removal of 1 base from V and 5 bases from J, the junction contained 8 bases not matched to a gene. The CDR3 loop spans 14 amino acids. Germline CDR1 GTSNPN, CDR2 SVGIG (reference sequence). The DNA for the CDR3 is TGTGCCTGGAGTGGGCGGACAGGATACGACGAGCAGTACTTC. Residues: CAWSGRTGYDEQYF.

This chain connects TRBV27 to TRBJ2-5; D is perhaps TRBD2 (5 bases). The V end was cut by 5 bases, the J end by 2 bases, with 9 bases between. Per the germline V gene, CDR1 is MNHEY and CDR2 is SMNVEV (reference sequence). The CDR3 totals 13 residues. CDR3 sequence (DNA): TGTGCCAGCAGTATTCGGAGGCAAGAGACCCAGTACTTC. It specifies CASSIRRQETQYF.

V gene TRBV29-1 combines with J gene TRBJ2-1; D unclear. Per germline, CDR1 SQVTM and CDR2 ANQGSEA. V was trimmed by 4 bases and J by 9 bases, leaving 7 bases between them. This CDR3 spans 10 amino acids. This CDR3 reads CSVGSPEQFF. DNA of the CDR3: TGCAGCGTTGGTTCGCCTGAGCAGTTCTTC.

V gene TRBV19 combines with J gene TRBJ1-2, with 7 bases aligning to TRBD1. The V gene end was trimmed by 3 bases and the J gene end by 2 bases; junction bases not matched to a gene: 6. CDR3 size: 15 residues. Germline assignment: CDR1 LNHDA and CDR2 SQIVND (reference sequence). The CDR3 DNA follows: TGTGCCAGTAGTATGAGGGGGCAGGGCAACTATGGCTACACCTTC. As protein: CASSMRGQGNYGYTF. The full variable domain, its missing parts supplied by reference TRBV19 and TRBJ1-2, is DGGITQSPKYLFRKEGQNVTLSCEQNLNHDAMYWYRQDPGQGLRLIYYSQIVNDFQKGDIAEGYSVSREKKESFPLTVTSAQKNPTAFYLCASSMRGQGNYGYTFGSGTRLTVV.

The chain joins TRBV7-9 to TRBJ2-5; D might be TRBD2 (6 bases). The germline V and J ends were trimmed by 6 bases and 5 bases, with 19 bases remaining between them. The CDR3 loop spans 15 amino acids. The germline CDR1 and CDR2 sequences are SEHNR and FQNEAQ (reference sequence). In DNA form, the CDR3 reads TGTGCCAGCAGACCTGTGGGGGGTTCGGGGGAGACCCAGTACTTC. It specifies CASRPVGGSGETQYF. The full variable domain, rest sourced from reference TRBV7-9 and TRBJ2-5, is DTGVSQNPRHKITKRGQNVTFRCDPISEHNRLYWYRQTLGQGPEFLTYFQNEAQLEKSRLLSDRFSAERPKGSFSTLEIQRTEQGDSAMYLCASRPVGGSGETQYFGPGTRLLVL.

V is TRBV4-2 and J is TRBJ2-7, with 7 bases that match TRBD1. V lost 2 bases to trimming and J lost 1 base; unmatched junction nucleotides: 14. Germline assignment: CDR1 LGHNA and CDR2 YNFKEQ. CDR3 length: 18 residues. CDR3 region: CASSQRASTGVGSYEQYF. In DNA, the CDR3 is TGTGCCAGCAGCCAAAGGGCCTCTACAGGGGTGGGTTCCTACGAGCAGTACTTC.

This chain uses TRBV14 with TRBJ1-2; D gene uncertain. The length of the CDR3 is 15 residues. With 0 bases removed from V and 7 bases from J, the gap between germline ends came to 15 bases. Germline values: CDR1 SGHDN, CDR2 FVKESK. CDR3 nucleotides: TGTGCCAGCAGCCAAGAAGACCTCCTCTCTCCTGGCTACACCTTC. Amino acid sequence: CASSQEDLLSPGYTF. The variable domain in full, completed from reference TRBV14 and TRBJ1-2, reads EAGVTQFPSHSVIEKGQTVTLRCDPISGHDNLYWYRRVMGKEIKFLLHFVKESKQDESGMPNNRFLAERTGGTYSTLKVQPAELEDSGVYFCASSQEDLLSPGYTFGSGTRLTVV.